This TCR beta chain was found in a study of cytomegalovirus exposure and HLA in healthy donors. Across the study: There were some 400 genotyped donors. Of these, 75% to 85% fell in the genetic ancestry cluster associated with self-reported Caucasian donors.

With V trimmed by 4 bases and J by 5 bases, 21 bases remained unmatched. The CDR3 spans 19 residues. CDR1 PRHDT and CDR2 FYEKMQ come from the germline V gene (reference sequence). PCR employed 60 Vbeta and 13 Jbeta primers. In the original processing: In a later analysis, around 11 million of approximately 86 million unique beta chains occurred in at least two donors. Sequencing was performed with immunoSEQ multiplex PCR; in TCRdb, only in-frame clones are kept and a portion is missing. The V and J calls and clone size are taken from that table; D and trimming were inferred from the DNA. The data show around 180,000 clones, with approximately 83% seen just once and around 1.3% held by the top ten. Study results and caveats: Presence/absence analyses treated sequencing depth as roughly uniform across donors.

Note on this clone: Its antigen is not identified.

The sequence came from a boy aged 2 to 10 in good health and CMV-seronegative. The rearrangement uses TRBV13 and TRBJ2-5, with TRBD2 identical over 8 bases. Material: PBMCs. CDR3 loop: CASSSQRGPHPLIRETQYF. In nucleotides, the CDR3 is TGTGCCAGCAGCTCGCAGCGGGGGCCTCATCCCCTTATCCGGGAGACCCAGTACTTC.